The 32 T cell receptor beta chains reported below all come from one sample, sequenced in a study of cytomegalovirus exposure and HLA in healthy donors. With 60 Vbeta and 13 Jbeta primers, the PCR was carried out. This table comes from immunoSEQ multiplex PCR, and its TCRdb copy is limited to in-frame clones, with some not included. Of approximately 180,000 clones listed, 84% were seen once; the top ten hold 4.8%. Source material: PBMCs. Receptors originate from a man aged 18 to 29 in good health and CMV-seronegative.

J is TRBJ2-1 and V is TRBV19; tentative D call: TRBD2 (5 bases). Trimming left V 3 bases short and J 8 bases short, with 26 bases between. CDR3 length: 18 amino acids. The germline gives CDR1 LNHDA, CDR2 SQIVND (reference sequence). CDR3 region: CASSMERLSLRVEDEQFF. CDR3 coding DNA: TGTGCCAGTAGTATGGAGCGGTTGAGCCTACGGGTGGAAGATGAGCAGTTCTTC.

This chain connects TRBV5-1 to TRBJ2-7; 10 bases map to TRBD1. Trimming cost V 3 bases and J 2 bases; bases outside gene matches: 11. The CDR3 loop spans 17 amino acids. The V gene's germline CDR1 is SGHRS and CDR2 YFSETQ. CDR3 sequence (DNA): TGCGCCAGCAGCTACTATTACCGGGACAGGGGAACCTACGAGCAGTACTTC. Encoded protein: CASSYYYRDRGTYEQYF.

A few counts support this clone. J is TRBJ1-2 and V is TRBV6-1; no definite D call. Germline CDR1 reads MNHNS; CDR2 reads SASEGT. Trimming shortened V by 7 bases and J by 8 bases, and 17 bases separated the two germline ends. This CDR3 has 13 amino acids. The CDR3 spells CASTNSEGLGYTF. CDR3 DNA: TGTGCCAGCACCAATTCAGAGGGCTTAGGCTACACCTTC.

The chain uses TRBV28 and TRBJ2-6; D call uncertain. V was trimmed by 6 bases and J by 0 bases, leaving 30 bases between them. The CDR3 covers 22 residues. The germline gives CDR1 MDHEN, CDR2 SYDVKM. The CDR3 reads CASSPKLVVLPRSHSGANVLTF. Here the CDR3 DNA reads TGTGCCAGCAGCCCTAAATTGGTCGTCCTCCCCAGGTCCCACTCTGGGGCCAACGTCCTGACTTTC.

V usage is TRBV7-2 and J usage is TRBJ2-5, with D possibly TRBD2 on 5 matching bases. The J call may not be correct, given that the DNA end is closer to TRBJ2-7. The CDR3 has 15 amino acids. Germline CDR1 reads SGHTA; CDR2 reads FQGNSA. The CDR3 region has the DNA TGTGCCAGCAGCTTAGCTATAGGACTGTCCTACGAGCAGTACTTC. Its translation is CASSLAIGLSYEQYF.

V and J are TRBV7-9 and TRBJ1-5, with D unresolved. The CDR3 runs 13 residues. Germline loops: CDR1 SEHNR, CDR2 FQNEAQ (reference sequence). V lost 2 bases and J 7 bases, leaving 9 bases between the germline ends. CDR3 sequence: CASSLQTGQPQHF. Here the CDR3 DNA reads TGTGCCAGCAGCTTACAGACGGGGCAGCCCCAGCATTTT. Full variable domain (missing parts from reference TRBV7-9 and TRBJ1-5): DTGVSQNPRHKITKRGQNVTFRCDPISEHNRLYWYRQTLGQGPEFLTYFQNEAQLEKSRLLSDRFSAERPKGSFSTLEIQRTEQGDSAMYLCASSLQTGQPQHFGDGTRLSIL.

The gene calls are TRBV4-3 and TRBJ2-2; no definite D call. The CDR3 has 14 residues. The V gene lost 0 bases and the J gene lost 6 bases, with 8 bases spanning the gap. The V gene's germline CDR1 is LGHNA and CDR2 YSLEER. The chain's CDR3 is CASSQDFGSGELFF. The CDR3 nucleotides are TGCGCCAGCAGCCAAGATTTCGGTTCCGGGGAGCTGTTTTTT.

This clone was seen only a few times. This chain links TRBV29-1 with TRBJ1-2; no definite D call. The V and J ends lost 4 bases and 0 bases respectively, with 6 bases between them. The CDR3 consists of 12 residues. The germline V gene encodes CDR1 SQVTM and CDR2 ANQGSEA. DNA for the CDR3: TGCAGCGTTGTAATTCCTAACTATGGCTACACCTTC. Its protein product is CSVVIPNYGYTF.

A few counts support this clone. The chain links TRBV6-5 to TRBJ1-3; D remains ambiguous. V was pared by 8 bases and J by 3 bases, with 14 bases between. This CDR3 has 14 residues. The germline V gene encodes CDR1 MNHEY and CDR2 SVGAGI. CDR3 coding DNA: TGTGCCAGCCTGAGGCTGGGAGGTGGAAACACCATATATTTT. Translated, it gives CASLRLGGGNTIYF.

For the CDR3, the DNA is TGCGCCAGCAGCTTGTCAGGAATCGAGCAGTACTTC. Protein: CASSLSGIEQYF. The rearrangement joins TRBV5-1 to TRBJ2-7; the D is unclear. From germline, CDR1 is SGHRS and CDR2 YFSETQ. The length of the CDR3 is 12 residues. V was pared by 1 base and J by 6 bases, with 8 bases between.

V is TRBV5-1 and J is TRBJ1-4; 9 bases align to TRBD1. Germline loops: CDR1 SGHRS, CDR2 YFSETQ. The CDR3 spans 16 residues. The junction had 7 bases not matched to a gene; V was cut back by 4 bases and J by 3 bases. In nucleotides, the CDR3 is TGCGCCAGCAGCCCACGGGACAGGGTAGCTAATGAAAAACTGTTTTTT. Encoded protein: CASSPRDRVANEKLFF.

J is TRBJ2-7 and V is TRBV2, with 7 bases aligning to TRBD2. Germline CDR1 reads SNHLY; CDR2 reads FYNNEI. The ends lost 7 bases at V and 1 base at J; junction bases unmatched: 7. The length of the CDR3 is 14 residues. The CDR3 nucleotides read TGTGCCAGCACGGGGGATAGCGGGTCCTACGAGCAGTACTTC. Amino acid sequence: CASTGDSGSYEQYF.

This chain links TRBV7-8 with TRBJ1-4, with a weak D call TRBD1 (6 bases). The germline V and J ends were trimmed by 2 bases and 5 bases, with 12 bases remaining between them. The CDR3 has 15 amino acids. Germline CDR1 is SGHVS and CDR2 is FQNEAQ. The CDR3 nucleotides are TGTGCCAGCAGCTTACTGGGGGCGGTGAATGAAAAACTGTTTTTT. This translates into CASSLLGAVNEKLFF.

This clone appeared a single time. This chain links TRBV9 with TRBJ2-2; 7 nucleotides match TRBD1. The CDR3 length is 19 residues. Looked up from germline, CDR1 is SGDLS and CDR2 is YYNGEE. After removal of 0 bases from V and 5 bases from J, the junction contained 16 bases not matched to a gene. CDR3 residues: CASSVGKRGGQLFTGELFF. Here the CDR3 DNA reads TGTGCCAGCAGCGTAGGAAAAAGAGGGGGACAGCTGTTTACCGGGGAGCTGTTTTTT.

The V gene is TRBV9, the J gene TRBJ1-4, with D unclear. CDR1 and CDR2 from the germline V gene are SGDLS and YYNGEE. Trimming cost V 3 bases and J 7 bases, with 10 bases left between them. The CDR3 totals 13 residues. The CDR3 DNA reads as TGTGCCAGCAGCGCCCAGGAGGGTGAAAAACTGTTTTTT. Translated: CASSAQEGEKLFF.

This clone was seen only once. It is likely a read error: a sequence one base away is far more abundant. The V and J genes are TRBV6-6 and TRBJ2-1; TRBD2 agrees at 15 bases. J lost 7 bases, V lost 5 bases, and 3 bases had no gene match. CDR1 MNHNY and CDR2 SVGAGI come from the germline V gene (reference sequence). This CDR3 is 15 amino acids long. For the CDR3, the DNA is TGTGCCAGCAGTGACGGGACTAGCGGGAGGAATGAGCAGTTCTTC. It is translated as CASSDGTSGRNEQFF.

The V and J genes are TRBV5-4 and TRBJ1-1; weak D call: TRBD1 (5 bases). Per germline, CDR1 SGHNT and CDR2 YYREEE (reference sequence). The CDR3 covers 13 residues. The CDR3, as DNA: TGTGCAACCGGGGCGGGGCGGAACACTGAAGCTTTCTTT. This codes for CATGAGRNTEAFF.

The chain combines TRBV9 with TRBJ2-4; 7 bases are shared with TRBD2. Germline V CDR1 and CDR2: SGDLS, YYNGEE. The V segment lost 0 bases and the J segment 2 bases; nucleotides outside the gene matches: 5. The CDR3 length is 16 residues. This CDR3 reads CASSVGSTSSKNIQYF. Here the CDR3 DNA reads TGTGCCAGCAGCGTAGGATCGACTAGCTCCAAAAACATTCAGTACTTC.

The chain has TRBV18 and TRBJ2-5, with 7 bases identical to TRBD2. The CDR3 has 14 residues. J gave up 5 bases and V 4 bases, and 7 bases lay outside the gene matches. Germline-derived CDR1 and CDR2 are KGHSH and LQKENI. CDR3 region: CASSRGRAVETQYF. CDR3 nucleotide sequence: TGTGCCAGCTCACGAGGGAGGGCCGTGGAGACCCAGTACTTC. Full variable domain (missing parts from reference TRBV18 and TRBJ2-5): NAGVMQNPRHLVRRRGQEARLRCSPMKGHSHVYWYRQLPEEGLKFMVYLQKENIIDESGMPKERFSAEFPKEGPSILRIQQVVRGDSAAYFCASSRGRAVETQYFGPGTRLLVL.

J is TRBJ1-5 and V is TRBV28; the D gene is possibly TRBD1 (5 bases). Germline CDR1 and CDR2: MDHEN and SYDVKM. V lost 6 bases, J lost 3 bases, and 9 bases lay in between. The CDR3 has 13 amino acids. In DNA, the CDR3 is TGTGCCAGCAGGACAGTACACAATCAGCCCCAGCATTTT. Protein product: CASRTVHNQPQHF.

This clone was seen a single time. The chain carries TRBV27 and TRBJ1-6; no definite D call. V gave up 2 bases and J gave up 4 bases, with 6 bases separating them. CDR1 and CDR2 (germline): MNHEY, SMNVEV (reference sequence). The CDR3 consists of 14 residues. The CDR3 spells CASSLVSYNSPLHF. The CDR3, as DNA: TGTGCCAGCAGTTTAGTCAGTTATAATTCACCCCTCCACTTT.

V and J are TRBV18 and TRBJ2-7; a weak D match, TRBD1 (6 bases). In germline, CDR1 is KGHSH, CDR2 LQKENI. V lost 2 bases to trimming and J lost 2 bases, with 10 bases between them. The CDR3 spans 14 residues. CDR3 DNA sequence: TGTGCCAGCTCACCAACGACAGGACCCTACGAGCAGTACTTC. Translating gives CASSPTTGPYEQYF.

Only a few counts were recorded for this clone. The chain combines TRBV6-1 with TRBJ1-6; possibly TRBD1 for D (5 bases). Trimming pared 4 bases from V and 15 bases from J, leaving 16 bases between. Germline assignment: CDR1 MNHNS and CDR2 SASEGT. The CDR3 is 13 amino acids. CDR3 sequence: CASSGTRVLDLHF. CDR3 in DNA: TGTGCCAGCAGTGGGACCAGGGTCCTAGACCTCCACTTT.

The chain is built from TRBV18 and TRBJ1-1; D call uncertain. V was pared by 4 bases and J by 0 bases, with 24 bases between. Per germline, CDR1 KGHSH and CDR2 LQKENI. The CDR3 runs to 19 residues. Here the CDR3 DNA reads TGTGCCAGCTCACAGCGGGTACTCCCCTCCACGTGGGTGAACACTGAAGCTTTCTTT. Protein sequence: CASSQRVLPSTWVNTEAFF.

CDR3 in amino acids: CASSRWGEDTGELFF. DNA of the CDR3: TGTGCCAGCAGTCGGTGGGGGGAGGACACCGGGGAGCTGTTTTTT. The rearrangement links TRBV7-9 to TRBJ2-2; possible D gene TRBD2, 6 bases. Germline V gene data show CDR1 as SEHNR and CDR2 as FQNEAQ (reference sequence). Trimming removed 6 bases from V and 3 bases from J, with 14 bases in between. The CDR3 totals 15 residues. The full variable domain, rest sourced from reference TRBV7-9 and TRBJ2-2, is DTGVSQNPRHKITKRGQNVTFRCDPISEHNRLYWYRQTLGQGPEFLTYFQNEAQLEKSRLLSDRFSAERPKGSFSTLEIQRTEQGDSAMYLCASSRWGEDTGELFFGEGSRLTVL.

The V gene is TRBV6-1, the J gene TRBJ1-1; 9 positions match TRBD1. The CDR3 spans 13 residues. V trimming: 11 bases; J trimming: 5 bases; junction bases outside the gene matches: 9. Germline CDR1 reads MNHNS; CDR2 reads SASEGT. The CDR3 sequence: CASRGQGRTEAFF. CDR3 nucleotides: TGTGCCTCCAGAGGACAGGGGAGAACTGAAGCTTTCTTT.

V is TRBV28 and J is TRBJ2-7; TRBD1 might be the D (5 bases). V was cut by 4 bases and J by 0 bases, with 13 bases left in between. CDR1 is MDHEN and CDR2 is SYDVKM in the germline V gene. The CDR3 consists of 15 residues. The CDR3 sequence is CASSSPGRFSYEQYF. The CDR3 DNA reads TGTGCCAGCAGTTCCCCAGGGCGCTTCTCCTACGAGCAGTACTTC.

The V and J genes are TRBV30 and TRBJ2-6, with D unclear. There are 13 residues in the CDR3. V lost 3 bases, J lost 0 bases, and 3 bases lay in between. Germline-derived CDR1 and CDR2 are GTSNPN and SVGIG (reference sequence). The CDR3 DNA reads as TGTGCCTGGAGACACTCTGGGGCCAACGTCCTGACTTTC. Translation gives CAWRHSGANVLTF.

The V call is TRBV28, the J call TRBJ1-4; D is possibly TRBD1 (5 bases). Trimming pared 6 bases from V and 8 bases from J, leaving 19 bases between. Germline CDR1 reads MDHEN; CDR2 reads SYDVKM. The CDR3 covers 15 residues. CDR3 in DNA: TGTGCCAGCAGCCAACCTAGGGGCTTTGGGGAAAAACTGTTTTTT. This sequence encodes CASSQPRGFGEKLFF.

This clone has just one count. The chain employs TRBV30 and TRBJ2-1, with D unclear. The length of the CDR3 is 10 residues. V was cut by 2 bases and J by 10 bases, with 6 bases left in between. In germline, CDR1 is GTSNPN, CDR2 SVGIG (reference sequence). CDR3 sequence: CAWSNREQFF. CDR3 coding DNA: TGTGCCTGGAGTAATCGGGAGCAGTTCTTC.

The chain is built from TRBV5-8 and TRBJ2-7; 8 bases align to TRBD1. This CDR3 region has 15 residues. V shed 1 base, J shed 5 bases, and the junction held 8 bases outside the gene matches. Germline CDR1 reads SGHTS; CDR2 reads YDEGEE. CDR3 DNA sequence: TGTGCCAGCAGCTTGTTCGCGACAGGGGAACACGAGCAGTACTTC. Its protein is CASSLFATGEHEQYF.

The chain recombines TRBV28 with TRBJ2-7, with 8 bases matching TRBD1. V lost 6 bases, J lost 1 base, and 11 bases stayed unmatched. The CDR3 runs to 16 residues. CDR1 is MDHEN and CDR2 is SYDVKM in the germline V gene. The CDR3 here is CASRTPGQALSYEQYF. The CDR3 DNA is TGTGCCAGCAGGACACCGGGACAGGCTTTATCCTACGAGCAGTACTTC.